This T cell receptor (beta chain) is from a study of shared clonotypes between healthy human individuals. Findings and caveats of the study: Lower generation probabilities were found for non-shared clonotypes than for those shared by all four donors.

Profiled with immunoSEQ multiplex PCR; TCRdb holds only in-frame clones, not every one. This table holds approximately 640,000 clones, 90% found once. The CDR3 is 16 amino acids. After removal of 1 base from V and 0 bases from J, the junction contained 0 bases not matched to a gene. Germline lookup yields CDR1 LGHNA and CDR2 YNFKEQ. For this clone: Its target is unknown.

The donors, healthy adults who were HIV-negative, had experienced no recent acute infections or vaccinations. This receptor was taken from a man aged 18 to 35 in good health. Some clones in this sample may be carry-over from other donors' samples. The chain has TRBV4-2 and TRBJ2-1; 10 bases fit TRBD2. What was sequenced was memory CD8+ T cells from PBMCs. Subset: CD45RO+ cells pooled with CCR7-negative TemRA cells. This chain's CDR3 is CASSQGLAGSYNEQFF. The DNA for the CDR3 is TGTGCCAGCAGCCAAGGACTAGCGGGCTCCTACAATGAGCAGTTCTTC.